This TCR beta chain was sequenced for a study of identical twins. Study conclusions and caveats: The authors drew conclusions from cross-sectional statistical analysis rather than following the same donors.

TCRdb fed the 5' RACE reads into MiXCR, producing one record per CDR3 protein. Among fewer than 550,000 distinct CDR3 sequences listed, 13% to 15% were seen once. This clonotype was seen only a few times. The antigen remains unidentified. The CDR3 length is 16 residues. The ends were cut back, 0 bases at V and 9 bases at J, with 20 bases in the middle. Germline-derived CDR1 and CDR2 are LGHNA and YNFKEQ. These data were also reused for a study on yellow fever vaccine responses in identical twins.

This TCR derives from a woman aged 18-29 years in good health. Specimen: CD4+ T cells sorted from blood. This chain links TRBV4-2 with TRBJ2-5; D is perhaps TRBD2 (6 bases). CDR3 sequence (DNA): TGTGCCAGCAGCCAAGATAATCAAATCGTAGGGAGGCCCCAGTACTTC. This gives the protein CASSQDNQIVGRPQYF.